The 22 T cell receptor beta chains listed next were all sequenced from one sample in a study of CD8 T cells in ankylosing spondylitis. TCRdb re-analysed the 5' RACE reads in MiXCR, keeping a single row per CDR3 protein. The data contain roughly 200,000 distinct CDR3 sequences, 10% to 15% of them singletons. Sequencing used blood, either unsorted or a sorted T cell fraction (not recorded which). These receptors all stem from a male donor with ankylosing spondylitis or in good health (not recorded which).

This clonotype was counted between two and nine times. This rearrangement joins TRBV10-1 to TRBJ2-3; unclear D gene. CDR3 size: 14 residues. The germline V gene encodes CDR1 WNHNN and CDR2 SYGVQD (reference sequence). V lost 0 bases and J lost 2, with 6 bases in between. In DNA form, the CDR3 reads TGCGCCAGCAGTGAGTCAAGGTTCACAGATACGCAGTATTTT. Protein product: CASSESRFTDTQYF.

The chain joins TRBV25-1 to TRBJ1-1; D remains ambiguous. The CDR3 loop spans 11 amino acids. Germline CDR1 and CDR2: MGHDK and SYGVNS. V was trimmed by 5 bases and J by 3 bases, leaving 4 bases between them. CDR3 DNA: TGTGCCAGCAGTCAGCACACTGAAGCTTTCTTT. Amino acids: CASSQHTEAFF.

The V call is TRBV12-3 or TRBV12-4, the J call TRBJ2-3; D is uncertain. Between the trimmed V and J ends, which lost 10 bases and 2 bases, there was a span of 10 bases. The CDR3 loop spans 12 amino acids. This chain's CDR3 is CATSYYTDTQYF. The CDR3 DNA is TGTGCCACCTCGTATTACACAGATACGCAGTATTTT.

At least ten counts were recorded for this clonotype. V is TRBV12-3 or TRBV12-4 and J is TRBJ2-2, with D unclear. The germline V and J ends were trimmed by 6 bases and 4 bases, with 3 bases remaining between them. The CDR3 loop spans 11 amino acids. CDR3: CASSITGELFF. The DNA for the CDR3 is TGTGCCAGCAGCATCACCGGGGAGCTGTTTTTT.

This clonotype came up a few times. The rearrangement joins TRBV7-6 to TRBJ2-2; unclear D gene. This CDR3 spans 14 amino acids. Germline CDR1 and CDR2: SGHVS and FNYEAQ. V was shortened by 1 base and J by 2 bases, with 5 bases between the two germline ends. CDR3 sequence: CASSLETNTGELFF. DNA for the CDR3: TGTGCCAGCAGCTTAGAGACCAACACCGGGGAGCTGTTTTTT.

The V gene is TRBV27, the J gene TRBJ1-5; TRBD1 is a possible D gene (5 bases). V lost 4 bases and J lost 4, with 11 bases in between. This CDR3 has 14 amino acids. The germline CDR1 and CDR2 sequences are MNHEY and SMNVEV (reference sequence). CDR3 region: CASSWGGINQPQHF. CDR3 bases: TGTGCCAGCAGTTGGGGCGGGATAAATCAGCCCCAGCATTTT.

Ten or more counts support this clonotype. The chain couples TRBV12-3 or TRBV12-4 to TRBJ1-1; D is unclear. Trimming removed 5 bases at V and 0 bases at J, with 7 bases between. The CDR3 is 13 residues long. This CDR3 is CASSPTVNTEAFF. The CDR3 DNA sequence: TGTGCCAGCAGTCCGACGGTGAACACTGAAGCTTTCTTT.

This clonotype has only a few counts. This sequence joins TRBV3-1 and TRBJ2-1; D possibly uses TRBD1 or TRBD2 (5 bases each). This CDR3 region has 20 residues. Trimming pared 4 bases from V and 0 bases from J, leaving 25 bases between. CDR1 is LGHDT, CDR2 YNNKEL, per germline (reference sequence). CDR3 coding DNA: TGTGCCAGCAGCCCCCCAGTCAGTGGGCTCCGGGGCTACTCCTACAATGAGCAGTTCTTC. Translation gives CASSPPVSGLRGYSYNEQFF.

V and J are TRBV12-3 or TRBV12-4 and TRBJ2-1; D call uncertain. Trimming took off 3 bases at V and 7 bases at J, with 16 bases between the two ends. The CDR3 is 15 residues long. This chain's CDR3 is CASSFNPYTKNEQFF. The CDR3 DNA follows: TGTGCCAGCAGTTTCAATCCCTACACCAAGAATGAGCAGTTCTTC.

This clonotype was detected only a few times. The rearrangement uses TRBV7-2 and TRBJ2-7; 9 bases line up with TRBD2. The CDR3 consists of 16 residues. The junction had 12 bases not matched to a gene; V was cut back by 5 bases and J by 4 bases. CDR1 and CDR2 from the germline V gene are SGHTA and FQGNSA. CDR3 in amino acids: CASSVNSGRGMYEQYF. In DNA, the CDR3 is TGTGCCAGCAGCGTAAATAGCGGGAGAGGCATGTACGAGCAGTACTTC.

The V gene is TRBV6-2 or TRBV6-3, the J gene TRBJ2-7; TRBD2 matches at 9 bases. CDR1 is MNHEY, CDR2 SVGEGT, per germline. The J segment lost 5 bases and the V segment lost 10 bases, leaving 6 bases of the junction unmatched. This CDR3 is 12 amino acids long. Written as DNA, the CDR3 is TGTGCCACCTATAGCGGGGGCGACGAGCAGTACTTC. This encodes CATYSGGDEQYF.

This clonotype has at least ten counts. The V and J genes are TRBV5-1 and TRBJ2-3, with D perhaps TRBD1 or TRBD2 (6 bases each). Trimming removed 0 bases at V and 2 bases at J, with 7 bases between. Germline V gene data show CDR1 as SGHRS and CDR2 as YFSETQ. The CDR3 length is 14 residues. CDR3 region: CASSLAGATDTQYF. Here the CDR3 DNA reads TGCGCCAGCAGCTTGGCGGGGGCCACAGATACGCAGTATTTT.

In this sample, this clonotype turned up a few times. The chain has TRBV20-1 and TRBJ2-1; D unresolved. Trimming took 6 bases from V and 1 from J, leaving 13 bases between them. Germline CDR1 DFQATT, CDR2 SNEGSKA (reference sequence). This CDR3 is 14 amino acids long. CDR3 in amino acids: CSARDPNSYNEQFF. Here the CDR3 DNA reads TGCAGTGCACGAGACCCGAATTCCTACAATGAGCAGTTCTTC.

This chain connects TRBV12-3 or TRBV12-4 to TRBJ2-1; either TRBD1 or TRBD2 may fit D (5 bases each). The V end lost 7 bases, the J end lost 0 bases, and 13 bases lay between the germline ends. The CDR3 runs 15 residues. The DNA of the CDR3 is TGTGCCAGCACCTTACATGGGACCTCCTACAATGAGCAGTTCTTC. Residues: CASTLHGTSYNEQFF.

This sequence joins TRBV19 and TRBJ2-6; D unresolved. CDR1 and CDR2 (germline): LNHDA, SQIVND (reference sequence). The CDR3 is made up of 16 amino acids. Trimming cost V 4 bases and J 0 bases, with 10 bases left between them. The CDR3 DNA follows: TGTGCCAGTAGTAATTCGTGGAGCTCTGGGGCCAACGTCCTGACTTTC. Translating gives CASSNSWSSGANVLTF.

There are many counts of this clonotype. As DNA, the CDR3 is TGCGCCAGCAGTGTGTTTCGGGGCCCTAACAATGAGCAGTTCTTC. This translates into CASSVFRGPNNEQFF. The chain joins TRBV5-1 to TRBJ2-1; D may be TRBD1 or TRBD2 (5 bases each). Trimming stripped 5 bases from V and 5 bases from J, with 17 bases between. Germline-derived CDR1 and CDR2 are SGHRS and YFSETQ. CDR3 length: 15 amino acids. The full variable domain, in which reference TRBV5-1 and TRBJ2-1 provide the parts outside the CDR3, is KAGVTQTPRYLIKTRGQQVTLSCSPISGHRSVSWYQQTPGQGLQFLFEYFSETQRNKGNFPGRFSGRQFSNSRSEMNVSTLELGDSALYLCASSVFRGPNNEQFFGPGTRLTVL.

This clonotype has just a few counts. The chain links TRBV19 to TRBJ2-7; TRBD2 agrees at 7 bases. The junction had 5 bases not matched to a gene; V was cut back by 5 bases and J by 4 bases. This CDR3 has 13 amino acids. Germline CDR1 reads LNHDA; CDR2 reads SQIVND (reference sequence). DNA of the CDR3: TGTGCCAGTAGTTCGGCGGGGGTATACGAGCAGTACTTC. This translates into CASSSAGVYEQYF.

In this sample, this clonotype turned up a few times. The J gene is TRBJ2-7, the V gene TRBV5-1, with TRBD1 matching over 10 bases. After removal of 2 bases from V and 7 bases from J, the junction contained 6 bases not matched to a gene. Germline V lookup: CDR1 SGHRS, CDR2 YFSETQ. The CDR3 covers 14 residues. CDR3 DNA sequence: TGCGCCAGCAGCTTCAGGACAGGGGGAAGTGAGCAGTACTTC. Translating gives CASSFRTGGSEQYF.

The DNA for the CDR3 is TGTGCCAGTAGTATGGGGACAGGACACTACGAGCAGTACTTC. Its translation is CASSMGTGHYEQYF. This chain links TRBV19 with TRBJ2-7, with 8 bases that match TRBD1. This CDR3 spans 14 amino acids. Germline lookup yields CDR1 LNHDA and CDR2 SQIVND (reference sequence). The junction had 4 bases not matched to a gene; V was cut back by 3 bases and J by 3 bases.

The table lists this clonotype with a few counts. The chain combines TRBV28 with TRBJ2-3; D is uncertain. This CDR3 comprises 10 residues. Germline V gives CDR1 MDHEN, CDR2 SYDVKM. V was pared by 5 bases and J by 6 bases, with 3 bases between. This CDR3 reads CASSMDTQYF. The CDR3 coding sequence is TGTGCCAGCAGTATGGATACGCAGTATTTT. Full variable domain (rest looked up from reference TRBV28 and TRBJ2-3): DVKVTQSSRYLVKRTGEKVFLECVQDMDHENMFWYRQDPGLGLRLIYFSYDVKMKEKGDIPEGYSVSREKKERFSLILESASTNQTSMYLCASSMDTQYFGPGTRLTVL.

The chain employs TRBV6-5 and TRBJ2-1; weak D call: TRBD2 (6 bases). V was trimmed by 4 bases and J by 7 bases, leaving 14 bases between them. CDR3 size: 14 residues. The germline V gene has CDR1 MNHEY and CDR2 SVGAGI. The CDR3 DNA is TGTGCCAGCAGTTCTGGTGTCGCGGGGAATGAGCAGTTCTTC. It encodes CASSSGVAGNEQFF.

This clonotype was detected only a few times. The J gene is TRBJ2-2, the V gene TRBV5-1; 7 bases are a match to TRBD1. V lost 4 bases to trimming and J lost 3 bases; unmatched junction nucleotides: 9. This CDR3 region has 16 residues. CDR1 SGHRS and CDR2 YFSETQ come from the germline V gene. The CDR3 nucleotides read TGCGCCAGCAGCCCTAAAGGGACAGCGTACACCGGGGAGCTGTTTTTT. Residues: CASSPKGTAYTGELFF.